These 28 T cell receptor beta chains came from one sample sequenced in a study of blood T cell repertoires in COVID-19 (dated by TCRdb to between 2020 and 2021). Library creation used the immunoSEQ multiplex PCR assay. TCRdb took over this immuneACCESS table, retaining in-frame rearrangements with V and J assigned. Such tables are incomplete; in checked studies, under half of the missing clones stem from an unresolved V gene, and the remainder is unexplained. The sample profile shows under 200,000 clones; approximately 84% of them were found once. Together, the top ten hold roughly 2.5% of the sample. The source material was peripheral blood. These receptors originate from a woman older than 75 with COVID-19, enrolled during active disease.

The genes are TRBV5-4 and TRBJ2-3; TRBD2 matches at 13 bases. Germline loops: CDR1 SGHNT, CDR2 YYREEE (reference sequence). The V gene end was trimmed by 0 bases and the J gene end by 6 bases; junction bases not matched to a gene: 4. The CDR3 runs 16 residues. This CDR3 is CASSLGTSGGGDTQYF. The CDR3 DNA reads as TGTGCCAGCAGCTTGGGGACTAGCGGGGGAGGGGATACGCAGTATTTT.

V and J are TRBV9 and TRBJ2-2; perhaps TRBD2 as D (5 bases). The CDR3 is made up of 16 amino acids. Per germline, CDR1 SGDLS and CDR2 YYNGEE. Trimming took off 4 bases at V and 0 bases at J, with 13 bases between the two ends. The CDR3 DNA reads TGTGCCAGCAGCTTTCGGACTTCCGCGAACACCGGGGAGCTGTTTTTT. Translation gives CASSFRTSANTGELFF.

This clone appeared once. The V gene is TRBV29-1, the J gene TRBJ2-5; 8 nucleotides match TRBD1. The V segment lost 4 bases and the J segment 5 bases; nucleotides outside the gene matches: 0. The CDR3 runs to 11 residues. From germline, CDR1 is SQVTM and CDR2 ANQGSEA. The CDR3 loop is CSVGQGETQYF. The CDR3 bases are TGCAGCGTTGGACAGGGGGAGACCCAGTACTTC. Using reference TRBV29-1 and TRBJ2-5 for the parts outside the CDR3, the full variable domain is SAVISQKPSRDICQRGTSLTIQCQVDSQVTMMFWYRQQPGQSLTLIATANQGSEATYESGFVIDKFPISRPNLTFSTLTVSNMSPEDSSIYLCSVGQGETQYFGPGTRLLVL.

This clone was detected only once. V and J are TRBV5-1 and TRBJ1-3, with 12 bases lining up with TRBD1. Germline V gives CDR1 SGHRS, CDR2 YFSETQ. Trimming at V came to 2 bases and at J to 0 bases, leaving 6 bases not matched to a gene. The CDR3 totals 18 residues. In DNA form, the CDR3 reads TGCGCCAGCAGCTTCGGGACAGGGGGCTCGGGCTCTGGAAACACCATATATTTT. It specifies CASSFGTGGSGSGNTIYF.

This chain uses TRBV6-1 with TRBJ1-2; possible D gene TRBD1, 6 bases. With 2 bases removed from V and 8 bases from J, the gap between germline ends came to 15 bases. CDR3 length: 14 residues. CDR1 is MNHNS and CDR2 is SASEGT in the germline V gene. The CDR3 is CASSESQGNRGYTF. The CDR3 bases are TGTGCCAGCAGTGAAAGTCAGGGGAATCGGGGCTACACCTTC.

The rearrangement uses TRBV2 and TRBJ1-1, with 7 bases identical to TRBD1. V was clipped by 7 bases and J by 1 base; unmatched bases: 6. Germline loops: CDR1 SNHLY, CDR2 FYNNEI. CDR3 size: 14 residues. DNA for the CDR3: TGTGCCAGCAATTCCGAGGGGGCGAACACTGAAGCTTTCTTT. As protein: CASNSEGANTEAFF.

J is TRBJ2-3 and V is TRBV19, with a tentative D call TRBD1 (7 bases). V dropped 1 base and J dropped 3 bases, with 11 bases sitting between them. The CDR3 consists of 15 residues. Germline CDR1 LNHDA, CDR2 SQIVND (reference sequence). The CDR3 nucleotides read TGTGCCAGTAGTATAGGGCCAGGGGGGACAGATACGCAGTATTTT. Residues: CASSIGPGGTDTQYF.

The chain employs TRBV6-5 and TRBJ2-1, with unresolved D. Germline CDR1 MNHEY, CDR2 SVGAGI. The CDR3 sequence is 12 residues long. V shed 4 bases and J shed 8 bases, with 9 bases lying between them. The DNA of the CDR3 is TGTGCCAGCAGTTGGAGTCGCCATGAGCAGTTCTTC. Translation gives CASSWSRHEQFF.

The rearrangement joins TRBV5-4 to TRBJ2-1, with D perhaps matching TRBD2 (6 bases). The CDR3 runs to 16 residues. Germline CDR1 SGHNT, CDR2 YYREEE (reference sequence). V lost 4 bases and J 1 base, leaving 15 bases between the germline ends. In nucleotides, the CDR3 is TGTGCCAGCAGCGCGGGTATAGCGGTTTCCTACAATGAGCAGTTCTTC. It is translated as CASSAGIAVSYNEQFF. Filled out from reference TRBV5-4 and TRBJ2-1, the complete variable domain reads ETGVTQSPTHLIKTRGQQVTLRCSSQSGHNTVSWYQQALGQGPQFIFQYYREEENGRGNFPPRFSGLQFPNYSSELNVNALELDDSALYLCASSAGIAVSYNEQFFGPGTRLTVL.

The chain has TRBV25-1 and TRBJ1-2; possibly TRBD1 for D (6 bases). The CDR3 extends over 15 amino acids. CDR1 is MGHDK and CDR2 is SYGVNS in the germline V gene. V dropped 3 bases and J dropped 3 bases, with 14 bases sitting between them. This chain's CDR3 is CASSDMRGRDYGYTF. DNA for the CDR3: TGTGCCAGCAGTGATATGCGGGGGCGCGACTATGGCTACACCTTC.

This clone was detected once. The CDR3 DNA reads TGTGCCAGCAATCAAGGGGGGGTTGGCAATCAGCCCCAGCATTTT. Its protein product is CASNQGGVGNQPQHF. The genes are TRBV28 and TRBJ1-5; weak D call: TRBD1 (6 bases). Trimming stripped 7 bases from V and 2 bases from J, with 15 bases between. CDR1 MDHEN and CDR2 SYDVKM come from the germline V gene. The CDR3 consists of 15 residues.

The chain couples TRBV19 to TRBJ2-1, with 8 bases fitting TRBD2. The V and J ends lost 0 bases and 5 bases, in that order; junction bases with no gene match: 6. The germline V gene encodes CDR1 LNHDA and CDR2 SQIVND (reference sequence). The CDR3 loop spans 16 amino acids. CDR3 in amino acids: CASSIDGGGIHNEQFF. In DNA, the CDR3 is TGTGCCAGTAGTATAGACGGCGGGGGGATTCACAATGAGCAGTTCTTC.

For this clone: At one of its ends the junction is not consistent with the germline gene, which may arise from a read error. The rearrangement links TRBV5-6 to TRBJ1-6; 7 nucleotides align to TRBD1. CDR1 is SGHDT, CDR2 YYEEEE, per germline. The CDR3 length is 14 residues. CDR3 residues: CASTLRQGNSPLHF. Written as DNA, the CDR3 is TGTGCCAGCACCTTGCGACAGGGAAATTCACCCCTCCACTTT. Drawing the rest from reference TRBV5-6 and TRBJ1-6, the complete variable domain is DAGVTQSPTHLIKTRGQQVTLRCSPKSGHDTVSWYQQALGQGPQFIFQYYEEEERQRGNFPDRFSGHQFPNYSSELNVNALLLGDSALYLCASTLRQGNSPLHFGNGTRLTVT.

This clone was detected a few times. The gene calls are TRBV18 and TRBJ2-3; TRBD2 matches at 10 bases. The germline CDR1 and CDR2 sequences are KGHSH and LQKENI. V lost 5 bases to trimming and J lost 4 bases; unmatched junction nucleotides: 3. This CDR3 spans 14 amino acids. The CDR3 reads CASSISGGADTQYF. The CDR3 bases are TGTGCCAGCTCAATCAGCGGGGGGGCAGATACGCAGTATTTT.

A single count supports this clone. V usage is TRBV21-1 and J usage is TRBJ2-5; TRBD1 is the table's D call, not checked against the DNA. TRBV21-1 counts as a pseudogene. This CDR3 contains 16 residues. The CDR3 region is CASSNLTRTGGETQYF. The CDR3 coding sequence is TGTGCCAGCAGCAACCTAACCCGGACAGGGGGGGAGACCCAGTACTTC.

The chain has TRBV14 and TRBJ2-7, with TRBD1 as a possible D gene (5 bases). CDR1 is SGHDN and CDR2 is FVKESK in the germline V gene. The V and J ends lost 1 base and 7 bases respectively, with 14 bases between them. The CDR3 runs 14 residues. CDR3 nucleotide sequence: TGTGCCAGCAGCCAAGGGGTCAGGGTTGGGGAGCAGTACTTC. Its translation: CASSQGVRVGEQYF. Full variable domain (outside the CDR3, taken from reference TRBV14 and TRBJ2-7): EAGVTQFPSHSVIEKGQTVTLRCDPISGHDNLYWYRRVMGKEIKFLLHFVKESKQDESGMPNNRFLAERTGGTYSTLKVQPAELEDSGVYFCASSQGVRVGEQYFGPGTRLTVT.

The chain is built from TRBV11-2 and TRBJ1-2; 8 bases align to TRBD1. The germline V gene encodes CDR1 SGHAT and CDR2 FQNNGV. The V gene end was trimmed by 4 bases and the J gene end by 4 bases; junction bases not matched to a gene: 8. The CDR3 runs 15 residues. The CDR3 loop reads CASSYSDRVIYGYTF. CDR3 sequence (DNA): TGTGCCAGCAGCTATTCGGACAGGGTTATCTATGGCTACACCTTC.

This rearrangement joins TRBV15 to TRBJ2-1; TRBD1 agrees at 8 bases. This CDR3 has 16 residues. After removal of 4 bases from V and 6 bases from J, the junction contained 11 bases not matched to a gene. Per germline, CDR1 LNHNV and CDR2 YYDKDF (reference sequence). The CDR3 spells CATSTGDRGGGNEQFF. CDR3 nucleotide sequence: TGTGCCACCAGCACCGGAGACAGGGGTGGGGGCAATGAGCAGTTCTTC.

The chain links TRBV5-1 to TRBJ2-3; D is ambiguous. Between the trimmed V and J ends, which lost 2 bases and 0 bases, there was a span of 10 bases. Per germline, CDR1 SGHRS and CDR2 YFSETQ. The CDR3 covers 15 residues. The CDR3 nucleotides read TGCGCCAGCAGCTTCCCCAGCGCAAGCACAGATACGCAGTATTTT. Amino acid sequence: CASSFPSASTDTQYF.

The J gene is TRBJ1-1, the V gene TRBV4-1; the match to TRBD1 covers 8 bases. V lost 5 bases to trimming and J lost 5 bases; unmatched junction nucleotides: 10. This CDR3 is 15 amino acids long. CDR1 and CDR2 (germline): MGHRA, YSYEKL. The CDR3: CASSAGQAFLTEAFF. Here the CDR3 DNA reads TGCGCCAGCAGCGCGGGACAGGCTTTTTTGACTGAAGCTTTCTTT.

The genes are TRBV29-1 and TRBJ1-1; weak D call: TRBD1 (5 bases). Germline V lookup: CDR1 SQVTM, CDR2 ANQGSEA. V gave up 7 bases and J gave up 0 bases, with 27 bases separating them. This CDR3 has 18 amino acids. CDR3: CSAQKGHPGGYMNTEAFF. The DNA of the CDR3 is TGCAGCGCTCAAAAAGGACATCCAGGTGGATACATGAACACTGAAGCTTTCTTT. Full variable domain (outside the CDR3, taken from reference TRBV29-1 and TRBJ1-1): SAVISQKPSRDICQRGTSLTIQCQVDSQVTMMFWYRQQPGQSLTLIATANQGSEATYESGFVIDKFPISRPNLTFSTLTVSNMSPEDSSIYLCSAQKGHPGGYMNTEAFFGQGTRLTVV.

This chain uses TRBV27 with TRBJ2-3, with no clear D. V lost 2 bases, J lost 0 bases, and 9 bases lay in between. The CDR3 consists of 15 residues. Germline V gene sequence: CDR1 MNHEY, CDR2 SMNVEV (reference sequence). The CDR3 sequence is CASSLGPSSTDTQYF. CDR3 nucleotides: TGTGCCAGCAGTTTAGGGCCCAGTAGCACAGATACGCAGTATTTT.

The chain carries TRBV12-3 or TRBV12-4 and TRBJ1-2; D is ambiguous. Trimming removed 6 bases at V and 5 bases at J, with 13 bases between. The CDR3 sequence is 13 residues long. Written as DNA, the CDR3 is TGTGCCAGCAGCTCCGGCGGATTATATGGCTACACCTTC. Translating gives CASSSGGLYGYTF.

The chain uses TRBV27 and TRBJ1-2; 7 positions agree with TRBD1. Germline assignment: CDR1 MNHEY and CDR2 SMNVEV (reference sequence). This CDR3 is built from 13 residues. V trimming: 5 bases; J trimming: 8 bases; junction bases outside the gene matches: 8. The CDR3, as DNA: TGTGCCAGCAGTCTCGACAGGGTTGGGGGCTACACCTTC. This gives the protein CASSLDRVGGYTF.

The chain has TRBV5-1 and TRBJ2-5, with 10 bases fitting TRBD1. With V trimmed by 4 bases and J by 5 bases, 11 bases remained unmatched. The germline V gene encodes CDR1 SGHRS and CDR2 YFSETQ. The CDR3 spans 16 residues. CDR3 amino acids: CASSPTTGGASETQYF. In DNA form, the CDR3 reads TGCGCCAGCAGCCCTACGACAGGGGGCGCGTCCGAGACCCAGTACTTC.

This clone was observed a few times. The chain links TRBV21-1 to TRBJ1-3; TRBD1, the D gene given by the table, was not confirmed from the DNA. TRBV21-1 is tagged as a pseudogene. The CDR3 is made up of 16 amino acids. CDR3 sequence reads: CASSSKDRGPGNTIYF. DNA for the CDR3: TGTGCCAGCAGCTCAAAGGACAGGGGGCCTGGAAACACCATATATTTT.

This clone has only one observation. This chain links TRBV5-3 with TRBJ2-3; tentative D call: TRBD2 (6 bases). TRBV5-3 is filed as an ORF, its function uncertain. The V end lost 0 bases, the J end lost 2 bases, and 10 bases lay between the germline ends. This CDR3 is built from 15 residues. For the CDR3, the DNA is TGTGCCAGAAGCTTGGACCGGGGGAACACAGATACGCAGTATTTT. Translation gives CARSLDRGNTDTQYF.

This chain connects TRBV5-1 to TRBJ1-2, with D perhaps TRBD1 (5 bases). V was shortened by 0 bases and J by 2 bases, with 20 bases between the two germline ends. Germline V gene data show CDR1 as SGHRS and CDR2 as YFSETQ. The CDR3 loop spans 18 amino acids. As DNA, the CDR3 is TGCGCCAGCAGCTTGGGATGGGGGGTACCAGGCCTGAACTATGGCTACACCTTC. Translating it yields CASSLGWGVPGLNYGYTF.